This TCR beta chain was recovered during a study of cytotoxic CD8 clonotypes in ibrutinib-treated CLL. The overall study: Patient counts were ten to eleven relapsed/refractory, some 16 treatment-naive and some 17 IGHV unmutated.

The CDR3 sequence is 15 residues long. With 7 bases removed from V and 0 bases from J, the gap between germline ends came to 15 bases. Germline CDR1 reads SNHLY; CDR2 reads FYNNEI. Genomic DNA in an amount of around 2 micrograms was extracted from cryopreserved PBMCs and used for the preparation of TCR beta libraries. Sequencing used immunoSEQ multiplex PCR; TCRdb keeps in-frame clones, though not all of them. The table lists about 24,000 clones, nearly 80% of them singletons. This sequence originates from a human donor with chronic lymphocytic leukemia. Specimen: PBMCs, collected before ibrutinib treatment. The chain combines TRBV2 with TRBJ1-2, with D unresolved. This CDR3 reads CASNEIGRSNYGYTF. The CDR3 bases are TGTGCCAGCAACGAAATAGGCAGATCTAACTATGGCTACACCTTC.